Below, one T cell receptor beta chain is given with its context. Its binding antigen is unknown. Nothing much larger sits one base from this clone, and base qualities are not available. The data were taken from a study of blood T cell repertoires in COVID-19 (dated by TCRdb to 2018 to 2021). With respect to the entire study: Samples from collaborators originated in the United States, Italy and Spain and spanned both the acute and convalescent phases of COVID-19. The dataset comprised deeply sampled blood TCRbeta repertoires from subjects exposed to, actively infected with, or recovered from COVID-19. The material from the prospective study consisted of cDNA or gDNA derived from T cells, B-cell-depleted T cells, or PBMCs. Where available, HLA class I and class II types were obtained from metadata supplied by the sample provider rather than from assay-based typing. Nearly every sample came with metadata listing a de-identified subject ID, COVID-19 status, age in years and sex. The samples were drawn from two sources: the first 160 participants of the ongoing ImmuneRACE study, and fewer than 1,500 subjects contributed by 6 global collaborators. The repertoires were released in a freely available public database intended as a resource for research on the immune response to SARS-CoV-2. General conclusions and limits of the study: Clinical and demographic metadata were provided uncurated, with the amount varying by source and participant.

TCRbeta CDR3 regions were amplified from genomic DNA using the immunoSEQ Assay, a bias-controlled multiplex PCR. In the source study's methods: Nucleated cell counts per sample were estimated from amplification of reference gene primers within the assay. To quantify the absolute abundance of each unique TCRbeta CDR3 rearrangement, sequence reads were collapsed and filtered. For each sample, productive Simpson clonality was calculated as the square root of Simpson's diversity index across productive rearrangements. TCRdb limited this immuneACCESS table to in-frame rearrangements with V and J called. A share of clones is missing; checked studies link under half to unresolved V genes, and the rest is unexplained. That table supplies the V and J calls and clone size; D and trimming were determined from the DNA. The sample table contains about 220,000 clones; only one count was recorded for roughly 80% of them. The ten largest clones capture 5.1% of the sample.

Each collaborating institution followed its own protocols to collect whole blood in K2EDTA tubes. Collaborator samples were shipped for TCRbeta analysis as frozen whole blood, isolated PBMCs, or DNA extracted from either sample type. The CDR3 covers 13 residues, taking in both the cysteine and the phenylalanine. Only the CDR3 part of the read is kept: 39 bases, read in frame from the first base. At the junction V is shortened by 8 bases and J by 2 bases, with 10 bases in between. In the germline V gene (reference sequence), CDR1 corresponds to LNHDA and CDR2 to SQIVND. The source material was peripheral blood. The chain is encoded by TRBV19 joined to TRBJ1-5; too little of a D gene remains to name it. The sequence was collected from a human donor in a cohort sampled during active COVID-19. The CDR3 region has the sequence CASRGIRNQPQHF. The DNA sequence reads TGTGCCAGTCGGGGTATCCGCAATCAGCCCCAGCATTTT.